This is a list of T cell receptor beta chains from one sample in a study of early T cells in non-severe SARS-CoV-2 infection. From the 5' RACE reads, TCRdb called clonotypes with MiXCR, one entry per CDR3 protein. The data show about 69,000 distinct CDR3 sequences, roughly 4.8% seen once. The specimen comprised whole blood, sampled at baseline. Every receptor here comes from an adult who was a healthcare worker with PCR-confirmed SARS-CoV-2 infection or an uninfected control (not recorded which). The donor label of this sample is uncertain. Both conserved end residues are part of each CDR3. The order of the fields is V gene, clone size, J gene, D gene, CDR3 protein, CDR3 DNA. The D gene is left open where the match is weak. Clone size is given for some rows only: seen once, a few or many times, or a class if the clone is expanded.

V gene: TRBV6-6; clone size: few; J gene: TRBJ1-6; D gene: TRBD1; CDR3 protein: CASSYLEGQGYNSPLHF; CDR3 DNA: TGTGCCAGCAGTTACTTAGAAGGACAGGGATATAATTCACCCCTCCACTTT
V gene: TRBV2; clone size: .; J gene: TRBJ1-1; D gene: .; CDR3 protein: CASSDMGIFAEAFF; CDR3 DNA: TGTGCCAGCAGTGATATGGGTATCTTCGCTGAAGCTTTCTTT
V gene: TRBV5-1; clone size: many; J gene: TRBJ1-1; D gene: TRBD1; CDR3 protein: CASSVDRVLNTEAFF; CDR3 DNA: TGCGCCAGCAGCGTTGACAGGGTTTTGAACACTGAAGCTTTCTTT
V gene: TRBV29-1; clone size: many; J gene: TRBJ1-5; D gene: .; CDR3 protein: CSVETGRDQPQHF; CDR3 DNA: TGCAGCGTTGAAACGGGTAGGGATCAGCCCCAGCATTTT
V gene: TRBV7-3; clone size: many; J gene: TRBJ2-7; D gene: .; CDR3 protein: CASSLNIAYEQYF; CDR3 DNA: TGTGCCAGCAGCCTTAACATAGCCTACGAGCAGTACTTC
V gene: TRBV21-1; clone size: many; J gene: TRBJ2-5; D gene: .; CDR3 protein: CASSKKRRRPTGTQTEETQYF; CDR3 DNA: TGTGCCAGCAGCAAAAAAAGGCGTAGGCCAACCGGGACCCAAACGGAGGAGACCCAGTACTTC
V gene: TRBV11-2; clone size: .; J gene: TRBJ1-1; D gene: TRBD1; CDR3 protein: CASSPGQGMNTEAFF; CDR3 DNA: TGTGCCAGCAGCCCCGGACAGGGAATGAACACTGAAGCTTTCTTT
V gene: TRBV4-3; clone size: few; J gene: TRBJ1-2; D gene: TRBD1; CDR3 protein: CASSQTETGNYGYTF; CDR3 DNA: TGCGCCAGCAGCCAAACCGAGACAGGGAACTATGGCTACACCTTC
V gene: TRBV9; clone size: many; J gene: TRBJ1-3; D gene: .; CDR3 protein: CASSVVGGGGNTIYF; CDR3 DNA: TGTGCCAGCAGCGTAGTTGGAGGAGGAGGAAACACCATATATTTT
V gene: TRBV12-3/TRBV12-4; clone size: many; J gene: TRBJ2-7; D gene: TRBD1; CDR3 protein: CASSIGQGYEQYF; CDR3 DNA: TGTGCCAGCAGCATAGGACAGGGCTACGAGCAGTACTTC
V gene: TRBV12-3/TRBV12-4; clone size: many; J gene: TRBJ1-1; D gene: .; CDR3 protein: CASSLGIVAEAFF; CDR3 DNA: TGTGCCAGCAGTTTAGGGATAGTGGCTGAAGCTTTCTTT
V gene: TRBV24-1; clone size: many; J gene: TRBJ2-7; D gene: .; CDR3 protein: CATSEQRRSTYEQYF; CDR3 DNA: TGTGCCACCAGTGAGCAGAGACGCTCGACCTACGAGCAGTACTTC
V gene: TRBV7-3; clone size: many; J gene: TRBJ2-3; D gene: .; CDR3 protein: CASSFGLGTDTQYF; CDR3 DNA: TGTGCCAGCAGCTTCGGTTTAGGGACAGATACGCAGTATTTT
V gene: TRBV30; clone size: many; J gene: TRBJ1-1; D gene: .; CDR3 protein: CAWKAREPFF; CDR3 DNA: TGTGCCTGGAAAGCCAGGGAACCTTTCTTT
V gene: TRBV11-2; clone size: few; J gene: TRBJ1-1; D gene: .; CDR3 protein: CASSLAGTSRTEAFF; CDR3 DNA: TGTGCCAGCAGCTTAGCGGGGACCTCGAGGACTGAAGCTTTCTTT
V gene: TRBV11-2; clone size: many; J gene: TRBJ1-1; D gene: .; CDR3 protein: CASSLGQALMNTEAFF; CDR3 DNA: TGTGCCAGCAGCTTAGGGCAGGCGCTCATGAACACTGAAGCTTTCTTT
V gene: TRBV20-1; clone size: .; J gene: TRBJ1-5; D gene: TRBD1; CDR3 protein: CSATRTGVRNQPQHF; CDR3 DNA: TGCAGTGCTACCCGGACAGGGGTGAGGAATCAGCCCCAGCATTTT
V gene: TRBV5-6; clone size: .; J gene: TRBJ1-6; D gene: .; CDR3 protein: CASRTGTPYNSPLHF; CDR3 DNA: TGTGCCAGCAGAACCGGGACGCCGTATAATTCACCCCTCCACTTT
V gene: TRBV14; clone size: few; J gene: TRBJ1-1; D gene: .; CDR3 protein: CASSQRTDVFVSEAFF; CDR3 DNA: TGTGCCAGCAGCCAACGGACAGACGTTTTTGTCTCTGAAGCTTTCTTT
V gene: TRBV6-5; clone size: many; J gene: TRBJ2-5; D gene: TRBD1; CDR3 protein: CASSYGRQGAPNQETQYF; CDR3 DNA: TGTGCCAGCAGTTACGGACGACAGGGGGCGCCGAATCAAGAGACCCAGTACTTC
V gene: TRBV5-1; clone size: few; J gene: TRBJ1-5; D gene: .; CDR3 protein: CASSLHGASNQPQHF; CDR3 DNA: TGCGCCAGCAGCTTGCACGGGGCTAGCAATCAGCCCCAGCATTTT
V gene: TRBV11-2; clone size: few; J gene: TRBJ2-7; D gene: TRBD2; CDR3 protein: CASSSNLAGGPREQYF; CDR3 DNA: TGTGCCAGCAGCTCCAACCTGGCGGGGGGGCCCCGGGAGCAGTACTTC
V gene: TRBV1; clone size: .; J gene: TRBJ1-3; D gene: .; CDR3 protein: CTSKGKGNTIYF; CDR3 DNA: TGCACCAGCAAAGGGAAAGGAAACACCATATATTTT
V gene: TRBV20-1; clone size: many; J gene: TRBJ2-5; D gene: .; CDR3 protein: CSARDSAGVRETQYF; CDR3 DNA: TGCAGTGCTAGAGATTCGGCAGGGGTGAGAGAGACCCAGTACTTC
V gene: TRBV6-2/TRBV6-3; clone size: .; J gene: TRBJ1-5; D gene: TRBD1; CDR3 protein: CASTLGQGDNQPQHF; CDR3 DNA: TGTGCCAGCACCCTGGGACAGGGGGACAATCAGCCCCAGCATTTT
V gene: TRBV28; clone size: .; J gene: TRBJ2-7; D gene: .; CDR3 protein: CASSARLGLYEQYF; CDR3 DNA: TGTGCCAGCAGTGCCCGCCTGGGACTTTACGAGCAGTACTTC
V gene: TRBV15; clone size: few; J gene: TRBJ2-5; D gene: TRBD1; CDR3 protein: CATSGRQGPQETQYF; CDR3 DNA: TGTGCCACCAGCGGGAGACAGGGACCCCAAGAGACCCAGTACTTC
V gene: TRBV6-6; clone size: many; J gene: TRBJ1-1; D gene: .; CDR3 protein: CASSYPGKAEAFF; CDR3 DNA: TGTGCCAGCAGTTACCCGGGTAAAGCTGAAGCTTTCTTT
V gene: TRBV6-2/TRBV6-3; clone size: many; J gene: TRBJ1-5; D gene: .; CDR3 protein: CASSSRGGVDRQPQHF; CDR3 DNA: TGTGCCAGCAGTTCCCGGGGGGGAGTTGACCGTCAGCCCCAGCATTTT
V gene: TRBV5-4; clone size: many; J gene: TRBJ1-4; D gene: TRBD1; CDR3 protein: CASSLTPRTGMEKLFF; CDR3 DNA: TGTGCCAGCAGCTTGACCCCCCGGACAGGGATGGAAAAACTGTTTTTT
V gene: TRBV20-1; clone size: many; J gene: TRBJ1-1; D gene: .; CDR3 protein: CSARDDVSQHTEAFF; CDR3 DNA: TGCAGTGCTAGAGATGATGTCAGCCAACACACTGAAGCTTTCTTT
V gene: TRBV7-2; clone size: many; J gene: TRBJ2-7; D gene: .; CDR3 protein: CASSEQGGAYEQYF; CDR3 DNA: TGTGCCAGCAGCGAACAGGGAGGGGCCTACGAGCAGTACTTC
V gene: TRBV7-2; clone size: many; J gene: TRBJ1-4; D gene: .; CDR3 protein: CASSLYGINEKLFF; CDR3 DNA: TGTGCCAGCAGCTTATATGGGATTAATGAAAAACTGTTTTTT
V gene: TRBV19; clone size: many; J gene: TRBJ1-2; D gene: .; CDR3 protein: CASSIDRYYGYTF; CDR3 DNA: TGTGCCAGTAGTATCGACAGATACTATGGCTACACCTTC
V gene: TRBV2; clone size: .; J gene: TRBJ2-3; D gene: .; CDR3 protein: CASSEVGTVTDTQYF; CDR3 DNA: TGTGCCAGCAGTGAAGTCGGGACTGTCACAGATACGCAGTATTTT
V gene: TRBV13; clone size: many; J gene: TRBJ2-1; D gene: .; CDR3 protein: CASSLAPSRSYNEQFF; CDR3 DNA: TGTGCCAGCAGCTTAGCCCCTAGCCGTTCCTACAATGAGCAGTTCTTC
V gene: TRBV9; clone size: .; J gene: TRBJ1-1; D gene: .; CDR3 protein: CASSPPVISGDLFYTEAFF; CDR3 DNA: TGTGCCAGCAGCCCCCCAGTGATTTCTGGGGACCTCTTTTACACTGAAGCTTTCTTT
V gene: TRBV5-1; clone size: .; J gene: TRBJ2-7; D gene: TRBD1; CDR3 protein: CASSPGTGPYEQYF; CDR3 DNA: TGCGCCAGCTCACCCGGGACAGGGCCCTACGAGCAGTACTTC
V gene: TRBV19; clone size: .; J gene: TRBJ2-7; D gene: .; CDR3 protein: CASRSLASYEQYF; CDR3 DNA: TGTGCCAGTAGGTCCCTAGCATCCTACGAGCAGTACTTC
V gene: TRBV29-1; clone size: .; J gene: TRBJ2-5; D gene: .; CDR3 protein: CSVARAQGGGETQYF; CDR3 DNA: TGCAGCGTTGCCCGGGCCCAGGGAGGGGGCGAGACCCAGTACTTC
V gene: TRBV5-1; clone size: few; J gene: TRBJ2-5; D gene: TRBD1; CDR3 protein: CASSWSTAGGETQYF; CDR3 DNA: TGCGCCAGCAGCTGGAGTACGGCAGGGGGCGAGACCCAGTACTTC
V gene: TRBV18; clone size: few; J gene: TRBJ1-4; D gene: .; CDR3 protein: CASSPDNGEKLFF; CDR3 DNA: TGTGCCAGCTCACCGGACAACGGGGAAAAACTGTTTTTT
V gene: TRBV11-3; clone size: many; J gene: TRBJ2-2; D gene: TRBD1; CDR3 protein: CASSLGQGRTGELFF; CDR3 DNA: TGTGCCAGCAGCTTAGGACAGGGCAGGACCGGGGAGCTGTTTTTT
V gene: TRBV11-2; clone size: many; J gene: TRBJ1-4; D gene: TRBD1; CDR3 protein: CASSLHRDRGGEKLFF; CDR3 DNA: TGTGCCAGCAGCTTACATCGCGACAGGGGTGGCGAAAAACTGTTTTTT
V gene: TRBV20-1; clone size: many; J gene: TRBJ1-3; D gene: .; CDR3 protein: CSAREVSSGNTIYF; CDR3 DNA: TGCAGTGCTAGAGAGGTGTCGTCTGGAAACACCATATATTTT
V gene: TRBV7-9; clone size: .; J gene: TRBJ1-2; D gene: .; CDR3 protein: CASSPPGDYGYTF; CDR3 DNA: TGTGCCAGCAGCCCCCCCGGGGACTATGGCTACACCTTC
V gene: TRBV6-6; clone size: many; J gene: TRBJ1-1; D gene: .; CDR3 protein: CASRTGANTEAFF; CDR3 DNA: TGTGCCAGCAGAACCGGGGCGAACACTGAAGCTTTCTTT
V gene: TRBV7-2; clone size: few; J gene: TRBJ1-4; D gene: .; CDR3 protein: CASSSTTGRTNEKLFF; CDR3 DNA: TGTGCCAGCAGCTCGACTACAGGGCGAACTAATGAAAAACTGTTTTTT
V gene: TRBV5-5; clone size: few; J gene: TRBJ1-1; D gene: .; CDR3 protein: CASSLEGVAFF; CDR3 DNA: TGTGCCAGCAGCTTGGAGGGCGTAGCTTTCTTT
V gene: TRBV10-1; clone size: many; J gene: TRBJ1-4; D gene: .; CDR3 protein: CASSDSHGEKLFF; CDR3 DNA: TGCGCCAGCAGTGACTCTCATGGAGAAAAACTGTTTTTT
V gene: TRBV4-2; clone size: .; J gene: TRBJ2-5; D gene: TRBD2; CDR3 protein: CASSQVQPGLAGGRFETQYF; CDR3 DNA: TGTGCCAGCAGCCAGGTCCAGCCGGGACTAGCGGGGGGGCGGTTCGAGACCCAGTACTTC
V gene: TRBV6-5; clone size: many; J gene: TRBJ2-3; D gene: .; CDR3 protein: CASRRSDTQYF; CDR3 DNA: TGTGCCAGCAGAAGATCAGATACGCAGTATTTT
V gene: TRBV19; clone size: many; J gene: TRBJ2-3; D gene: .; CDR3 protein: CASSSGNPDTQYF; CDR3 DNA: TGTGCCAGTAGCTCCGGCAACCCAGATACGCAGTATTTT
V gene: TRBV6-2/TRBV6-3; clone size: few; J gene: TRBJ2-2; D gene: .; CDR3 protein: CATKSSGLRTGELFF; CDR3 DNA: TGTGCCACTAAATCGTCGGGGTTAAGGACCGGGGAGCTGTTTTTT
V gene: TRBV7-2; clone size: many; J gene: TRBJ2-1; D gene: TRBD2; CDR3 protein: CASSPAGGGNSGEQFF; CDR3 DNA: TGTGCCAGCAGCCCGGCTGGCGGGGGGAACTCGGGTGAGCAGTTCTTC
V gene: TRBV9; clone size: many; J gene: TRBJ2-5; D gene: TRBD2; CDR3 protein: CASGSGAFKETQYF; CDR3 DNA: TGTGCCAGCGGTAGCGGGGCCTTTAAAGAGACCCAGTACTTC